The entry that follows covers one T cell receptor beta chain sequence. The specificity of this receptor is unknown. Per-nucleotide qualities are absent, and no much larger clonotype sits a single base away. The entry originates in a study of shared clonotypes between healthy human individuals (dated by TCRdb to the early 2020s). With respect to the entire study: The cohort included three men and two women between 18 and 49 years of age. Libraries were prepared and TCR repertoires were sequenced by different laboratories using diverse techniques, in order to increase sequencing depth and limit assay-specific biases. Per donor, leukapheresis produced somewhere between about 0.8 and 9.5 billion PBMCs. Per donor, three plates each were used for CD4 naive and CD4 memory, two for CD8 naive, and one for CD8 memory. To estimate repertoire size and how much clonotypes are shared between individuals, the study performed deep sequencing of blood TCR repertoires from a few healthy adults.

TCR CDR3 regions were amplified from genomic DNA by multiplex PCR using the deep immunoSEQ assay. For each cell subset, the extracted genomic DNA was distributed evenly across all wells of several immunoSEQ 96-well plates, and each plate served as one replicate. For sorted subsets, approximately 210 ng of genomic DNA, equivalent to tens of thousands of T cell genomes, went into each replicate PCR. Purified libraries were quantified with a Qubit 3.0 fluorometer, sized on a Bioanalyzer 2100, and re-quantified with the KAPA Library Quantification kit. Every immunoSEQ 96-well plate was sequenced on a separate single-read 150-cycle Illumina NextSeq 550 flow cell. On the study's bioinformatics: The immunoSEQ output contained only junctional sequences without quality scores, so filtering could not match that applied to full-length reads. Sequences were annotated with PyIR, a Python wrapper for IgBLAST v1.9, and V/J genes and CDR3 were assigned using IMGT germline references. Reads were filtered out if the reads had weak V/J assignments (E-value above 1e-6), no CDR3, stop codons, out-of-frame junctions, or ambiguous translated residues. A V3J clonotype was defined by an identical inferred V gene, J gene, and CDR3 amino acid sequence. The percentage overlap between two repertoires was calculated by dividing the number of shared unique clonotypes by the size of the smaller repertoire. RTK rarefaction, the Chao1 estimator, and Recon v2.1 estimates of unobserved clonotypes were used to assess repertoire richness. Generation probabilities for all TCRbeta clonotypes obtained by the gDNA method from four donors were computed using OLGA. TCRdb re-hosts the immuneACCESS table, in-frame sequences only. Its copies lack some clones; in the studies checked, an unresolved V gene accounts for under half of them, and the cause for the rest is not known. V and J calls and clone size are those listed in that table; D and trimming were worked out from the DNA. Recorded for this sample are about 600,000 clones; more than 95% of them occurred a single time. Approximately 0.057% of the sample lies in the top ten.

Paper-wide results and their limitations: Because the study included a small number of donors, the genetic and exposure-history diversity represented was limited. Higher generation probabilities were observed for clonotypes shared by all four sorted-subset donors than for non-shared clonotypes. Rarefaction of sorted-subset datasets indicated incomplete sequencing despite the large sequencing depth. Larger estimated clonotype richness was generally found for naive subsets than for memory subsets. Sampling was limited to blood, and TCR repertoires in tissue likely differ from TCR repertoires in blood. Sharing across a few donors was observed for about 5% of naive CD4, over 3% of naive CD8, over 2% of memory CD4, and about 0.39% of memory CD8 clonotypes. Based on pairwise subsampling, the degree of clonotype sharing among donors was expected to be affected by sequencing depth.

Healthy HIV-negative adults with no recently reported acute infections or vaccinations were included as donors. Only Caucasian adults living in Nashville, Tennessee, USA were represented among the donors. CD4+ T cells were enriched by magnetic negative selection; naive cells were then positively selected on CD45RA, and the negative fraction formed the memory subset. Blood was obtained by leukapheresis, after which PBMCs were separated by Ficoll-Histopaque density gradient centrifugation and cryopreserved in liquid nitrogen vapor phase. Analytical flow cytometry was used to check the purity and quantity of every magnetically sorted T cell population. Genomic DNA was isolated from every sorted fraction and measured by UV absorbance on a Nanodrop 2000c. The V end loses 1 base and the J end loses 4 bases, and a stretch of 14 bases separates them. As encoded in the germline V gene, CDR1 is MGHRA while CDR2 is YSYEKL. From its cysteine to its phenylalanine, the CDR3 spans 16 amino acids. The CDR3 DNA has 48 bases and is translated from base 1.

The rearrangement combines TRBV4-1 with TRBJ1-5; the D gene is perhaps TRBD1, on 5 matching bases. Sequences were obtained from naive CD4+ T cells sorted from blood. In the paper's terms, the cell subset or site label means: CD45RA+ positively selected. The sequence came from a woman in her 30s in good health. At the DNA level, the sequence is TGCGCCAGCAGCCAAGGGGTGCTTCGGGGGAATCAGCCCCAGCATTTT. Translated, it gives CASSQGVLRGNQPQHF.